This entry features one TCR beta chain sequence. The target antigen is unknown. Germline V gene lookup returns CDR1 SGHDN and CDR2 FVKESK. The length of the CDR3 is 14 residues. V was trimmed by 4 bases and J by 6 bases, leaving 16 bases between them. The sample is drawn from a study of cytomegalovirus exposure and HLA in healthy donors. Turning to the study itself: The 120 or so validation repertoires were reported in a later analysis to have been generated on the same platform as the approximately 700 first-cohort repertoires.

Broader study findings: Specificity of a few CMV-associated chains for CMV antigens was verified in vitro.

Produced via immunoSEQ multiplex PCR; TCRdb's table is partial and in-frame only. Of some 120,000 clones in the sample, about nine tenths were seen once. The sequence derives from a man aged 25 to 45 in good health and CMV-seronegative. The sample taken for sequencing was PBMCs. The chain couples TRBV14 to TRBJ2-7; possibly TRBD1 for D (6 bases). CDR3 nucleotide sequence: TGTGCCAGCAGCCCGAAACAGGGCCGAACCGAGCAGTACTTC. This encodes CASSPKQGRTEQYF.